Listed below are T cell receptor beta chains from one sample, sequenced in a study of cytomegalovirus exposure and HLA in healthy donors. The repertoire was sequenced with immunoSEQ multiplex PCR; TCRdb's copy has only in-frame clones and lacks some. This table holds tens of thousands of clones, more than 65% found once. Source material: PBMCs. Source of these receptors: a girl aged 2 to 9 in good health and CMV-seropositive. Each CDR3 is given with its conserved first and last residue. Each record gives: CDR3 protein, CDR3 DNA, D gene, J gene, V gene, clone size. D genes are given only for firm matches. Expanded clones are given a class, and other clones once, few, many or no size at all.

CSAFQEAQYF TGCAGTGCTTTCCAAGAGGCCCAGTACTTC . TRBJ2-5 TRBV20-1 .
CSVRVGTGPNQPQHF TGCAGCGTTAGAGTTGGGACAGGGCCAAATCAGCCCCAGCATTTT TRBD1 TRBJ1-5 TRBV29-1 .
CASSLDGGPPNEQFF TGCGCCAGCAGCTTGGATGGGGGCCCCCCCAATGAGCAGTTCTTC . TRBJ2-1 TRBV5-1 .
CASAGGVEAFF TGTGCCAGCGCTGGGGGGGTTGAAGCTTTCTTT . TRBJ1-1 TRBV6-5 .
CASSVDSSDQPQHF TGTGCCAGCAGCGTAGATAGCTCTGATCAGCCCCAGCATTTT . TRBJ1-5 TRBV9 .
CASSLPGLEADTQYF TGTGCCAGCAGCTTGCCGGGACTAGAAGCAGATACGCAGTATTTT TRBD2 TRBJ2-3 TRBV7-2 .
CASSSGDTEAFF TGTGCCAGCAGTTCCGGAGACACTGAAGCTTTCTTT . TRBJ1-1 TRBV6-5 .
CASSLGWTSGSTDTQYF TGCGCCAGCAGCTTGGGGTGGACTAGCGGTTCCACAGATACGCAGTATTTT TRBD2 TRBJ2-3 TRBV5-1 few
CASSRERGQGHQPQHF TGTGCCAGCAGCCGTGAACGGGGACAGGGTCATCAGCCCCAGCATTTT TRBD1 TRBJ1-5 TRBV27 .
CATRGASTDTQYF TGTGCCACGCGGGGTGCTAGCACAGATACGCAGTATTTT . TRBJ2-3 TRBV10-3 .
CASSQVRGFSGNTIYF TGTGCCAGCAGTCAGGTGCGGGGTTTCTCTGGAAACACCATATATTTT . TRBJ1-3 TRBV28 .
CASSRTDLSYEQYF TGTGCCAGCAGTCGGACGGACTTATCCTACGAGCAGTACTTC . TRBJ2-7 TRBV13 .
CASSPETSYYEQYF TGTGCCAGCAGTCCCGAGACTAGCTACTACGAGCAGTACTTC TRBD2 TRBJ2-7 TRBV6-5 .
CASSLEATGELFF TGTGCCAGCTCACTGGAGGCCACCGGGGAGCTGTTTTTT . TRBJ2-2 TRBV18 .
CASSYTRESYEQYF TGTGCCAGCAGTTATACCCGAGAGTCCTACGAGCAGTACTTC . TRBJ2-7 TRBV27 few
CASSLQGTGELFF TGTGCCAGCAGTCTACAGGGAACCGGGGAGCTGTTTTTT . TRBJ2-2 TRBV2 once
CASSPLRVGGTDTQYF TGTGCCAGCAGTCCGCTCCGGGTCGGGGGCACAGATACGCAGTATTTT . TRBJ2-3 TRBV2 .
CASSFIDRGNTEAFF TGCGCCAGCAGCTTTATAGACAGGGGGAACACTGAAGCTTTCTTT TRBD1 TRBJ1-1 TRBV5-1 .
CASRASGSSYEQYF TGTGCCAGCAGGGCTAGCGGATCCTCCTACGAGCAGTACTTC TRBD2 TRBJ2-7 TRBV2 .
CATSFTSGRALETQYF TGTGCCACCTCTTTTACTAGCGGGAGGGCCCTCGAGACCCAGTACTTC TRBD2 TRBJ2-5 TRBV28 .
CASSPIGSGANVLTF TGTGCCAGCTCACCAATCGGCTCTGGGGCCAACGTCCTGACTTTC . TRBJ2-6 TRBV18 .
CASSRGLSYNEQFF TGTGCCAGCTCAAGGGGGCTATCCTACAATGAGCAGTTCTTC TRBD1 TRBJ2-1 TRBV7-6 .
CASSFGVPSRGANVLTF TGTGCCAGCAGCTTCGGGGTGCCCTCGAGGGGGGCCAACGTCCTGACTTTC . TRBJ2-6 TRBV5-6 .
CSVEKTGVNTEAFF TGCAGCGTTGAGAAAACAGGGGTGAACACTGAAGCTTTCTTT TRBD1 TRBJ1-1 TRBV29-1 few
CSVKTSQTNTGELFF TGCAGCGTCAAGACTAGCCAAACTAACACCGGGGAGCTGTTTTTT TRBD2 TRBJ2-2 TRBV29-1 .
CASSDTRAPGNEQFF TGTGCCAGCAGTGATACGAGGGCTCCGGGGAATGAGCAGTTCTTC . TRBJ2-1 TRBV7-6 once
CASSGPHRTNQPQHF TGTGCCAGCAGCGGACCGCACAGAACTAATCAGCCCCAGCATTTT . TRBJ1-5 TRBV9 .
CASSLRGTTNTGELFF TGTGCCAGCAGCCTCAGGGGGACAACGAACACCGGGGAGCTGTTTTTT TRBD1 TRBJ2-2 TRBV6-4 .
CASSRQGRLSQETQYF TGTGCCAGCTCCAGGCAAGGGAGACTCTCCCAAGAGACCCAGTACTTC . TRBJ2-5 TRBV18 .
CASSRIIDYTNEKLFF TGCGCCAGCAGCCGTATAATCGACTACACTAATGAAAAACTGTTTTTT . TRBJ1-4 TRBV4-1 .
CASSRTSGSYEQYF TGTGCCAGCAGTCGAACTAGCGGCTCCTACGAGCAGTACTTC TRBD2 TRBJ2-7 TRBV7-6 .
CASSALTSAGANVLTF TGTGCCAGCAGCGCTTTGACTAGTGCTGGGGCCAACGTCCTGACTTTC . TRBJ2-6 TRBV7-6 .
CASSRRTGEETQYF TGTGCCAGCAGCAGACGGACAGGTGAAGAGACCCAGTACTTC TRBD1 TRBJ2-5 TRBV9 once
CASSWGAYEQYF TGTGCCAGCAGTTGGGGGGCCTACGAGCAGTACTTC . TRBJ2-7 TRBV6-1 .
CASSFGEGGSRNYGYTF TGTGCCAGCAGTTTCGGTGAAGGGGGCTCCCGTAACTATGGCTACACCTTC TRBD1 TRBJ1-2 TRBV28 .
CASSLGATDTNEKLFF TGTGCCAGCAGCCTTGGGGCGACTGATACTAATGAAAAACTGTTTTTT . TRBJ1-4 TRBV11-1 .
CASSSRQGYRSAKNIQYF TGTGCCAGCAGCTCACGACAGGGTTATCGATCAGCCAAAAACATTCAGTACTTC TRBD1 TRBJ2-4 TRBV7-9 .
CASSSIYGMNTEAFF TGTGCCAGCAGCTCTATCTACGGGATGAACACTGAAGCTTTCTTT . TRBJ1-1 TRBV11-2 .
CASSSLLGGEAGYTF TGTGCCAGCAGCTCGCTCCTGGGGGGTGAAGCTGGCTACACCTTC . TRBJ1-2 TRBV5-4 few
CASSTHGTRGYEQYF TGTGCCAGCAGTACCCACGGGACAAGGGGATACGAGCAGTACTTC . TRBJ2-7 TRBV7-9 .
CATEGPFYNEQFF TGTGCCACCGAGGGCCCTTTCTACAATGAGCAGTTCTTC . TRBJ2-1 TRBV2 .
CASSPQGSGNTIYF TGTGCCAGCAGCCCTCAGGGATCTGGAAACACCATATATTTT . TRBJ1-3 TRBV11-2 .
CASSYSTGGTEAFF TGTGCCAGCAGTTACTCGACAGGAGGAACTGAAGCTTTCTTT . TRBJ1-1 TRBV6-6 few
CASRDRGNTEAFF TGCGCCAGCAGGGACAGGGGTAACACTGAAGCTTTCTTT TRBD1 TRBJ1-1 TRBV5-1 .
CASSRLAGGTGELFF TGTGCCAGCAGTCGTCTAGCGGGAGGGACCGGGGAGCTGTTTTTT TRBD2 TRBJ2-2 TRBV6-1 .
CACQQRRRQANYGYTF TGTGCCTGTCAACAAAGGAGGCGGCAAGCTAACTATGGCTACACCTTC . TRBJ1-2 TRBV30 .
CASSGGGQARSYEQYF TGCGCCAGCAGCGGAGGGGGACAGGCGCGATCCTACGAGCAGTACTTC TRBD1 TRBJ2-7 TRBV5-1 .
CASSFHSNQPQHF TGCGCCAGCAGCTTTCATAGCAATCAGCCCCAGCATTTT . TRBJ1-5 TRBV5-1 .
CASSQFRGYEQYF TGTGCCAGCAGCCAGTTCCGGGGCTACGAGCAGTACTTC . TRBJ2-7 TRBV5-4 .
CASSLGLAAAYEQYF TGTGCCAGCAGCTTAGGTCTAGCGGCCGCCTACGAGCAGTACTTC TRBD2 TRBJ2-7 TRBV7-9 once
CSVTVGLARKETQYF TGCAGCGTTACTGTGGGGCTAGCGAGAAAGGAGACCCAGTACTTC . TRBJ2-5 TRBV29-1 .
CASSHVEGQGGTEAFF TGTGCCAGCAGCCACGTCGAGGGACAGGGTGGCACTGAAGCTTTCTTT TRBD1 TRBJ1-1 TRBV4-2 few
CSVPGDSGDNEQFF TGCAGCGTCCCGGGGGACTCTGGCGACAATGAGCAGTTCTTC . TRBJ2-1 TRBV29-1 .